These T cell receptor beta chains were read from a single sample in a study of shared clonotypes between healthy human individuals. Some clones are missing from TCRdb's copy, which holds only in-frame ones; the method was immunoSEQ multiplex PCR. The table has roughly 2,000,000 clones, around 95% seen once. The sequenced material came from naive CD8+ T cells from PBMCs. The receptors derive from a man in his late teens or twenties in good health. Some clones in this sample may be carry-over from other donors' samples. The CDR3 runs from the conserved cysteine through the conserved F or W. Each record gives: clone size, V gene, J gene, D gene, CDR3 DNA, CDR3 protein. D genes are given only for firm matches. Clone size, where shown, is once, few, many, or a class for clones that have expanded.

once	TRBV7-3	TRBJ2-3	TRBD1	TGTGCCAGCAGCGCCTTCGGGACAGGGGATACCACAGATACGCAGTATTTT	CASSAFGTGDTTDTQYF
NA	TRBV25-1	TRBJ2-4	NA	TGTGCCAGCAGGAGATATCTAGCCAAAAACATTCAGTACTTC	CASRRYLAKNIQYF
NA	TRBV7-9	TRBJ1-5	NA	TGTGCCAGCAGCCCGGCTGTCCCCAATCAGCCCCAGCATTTT	CASSPAVPNQPQHF
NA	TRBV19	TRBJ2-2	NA	TGTGCCAGTATCTCGGGTATTATTAGCGCCACCGGGGAGCTGTTTTTT	CASISGIISATGELFF
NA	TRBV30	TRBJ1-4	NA	TGTGCCTGGGGCCCCGATGGTGAAAAACTGTTTTTT	CAWGPDGEKLFF
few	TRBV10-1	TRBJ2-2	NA	TGCGCCAGCAGTGAGTCGGGGTGGTCCGGGGAGCTGTTTTTT	CASSESGWSGELFF
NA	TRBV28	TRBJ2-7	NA	TGTGCCGCCGAGAGGGGTAGCGAGCAGTACTTC	CAAERGSEQYF
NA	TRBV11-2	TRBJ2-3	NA	TGTGCCAGCAGCCGCAATCTAGCGGGACAGGCAGATACGCAGTATTTT	CASSRNLAGQADTQYF
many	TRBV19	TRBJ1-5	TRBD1	TGTGCCAGTAGTACTCCAGGGGGGATTCAGCCCCAGCATTTT	CASSTPGGIQPQHF
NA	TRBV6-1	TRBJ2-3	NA	TGTGCCAGCAGTGAAGCGGGCGGGGTGCGTACGCAGTATTTT	CASSEAGGVRTQYF
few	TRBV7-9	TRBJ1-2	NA	TGTGCCAGCACCCTAGGAGGTGTGTATGGCTACACCTTC	CASTLGGVYGYTF
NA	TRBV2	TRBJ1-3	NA	TGTGCCAGCAGTGAAGCCAGGCGAGGGGGGGCTTCTGGAAACACCATATATTTT	CASSEARRGGASGNTIYF
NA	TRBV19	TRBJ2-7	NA	TGTGCCAGTAAGGAGGCAGACCGTTTCTACGAGCAGTACTTC	CASKEADRFYEQYF
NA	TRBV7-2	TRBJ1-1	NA	TGTGCCAGATACAGGTTTAATCTCATGAACACTGAAGCTTTCTTT	CARYRFNLMNTEAFF
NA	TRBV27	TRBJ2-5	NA	TGTGCCAGCAGCCCCTATGAGACAAAAGAGACCCAGTACTTC	CASSPYETKETQYF
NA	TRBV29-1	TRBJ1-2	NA	TGCAGCGTTGAAGAGGGGGCAGGCTATGGCTACACCTTC	CSVEEGAGYGYTF
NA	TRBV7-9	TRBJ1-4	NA	TGTGCCAGCAGCGAGAAAAATGAAAAACTGTTTTTT	CASSEKNEKLFF
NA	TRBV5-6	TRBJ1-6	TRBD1	TGTGCCAGCGCCCGGGACAGGACTTATAATTCACCCCTCCACTTT	CASARDRTYNSPLHF
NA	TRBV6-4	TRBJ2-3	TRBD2	TGTGCCAGCAGTGACACGGGGGGGCGCGGGTTCGCAGATACGCAGTATTTT	CASSDTGGRGFADTQYF
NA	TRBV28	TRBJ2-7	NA	TGTGCCAGCAGTCCCAGCCGCCAACGATACGAGCAGTACTTC	CASSPSRQRYEQYF